This T cell receptor (beta chain) was found in a study of blood T cells in healthy people across ages. Study findings and constraints: TCR beta diversity, measured per million T cells, fell in a roughly linear way with age. Correlation between TCR beta diversity and naive T cell percentage was strong.

Donors were healthy Caucasian individuals from Russia aged roughly 6 to 95. Extractions gave at least 6 micrograms of total RNA per sample. The authors ran a second PCR of roughly 7 to 11 cycles using a sample-barcoded 5' primer and a J-beta primer mix. TCRdb redid the calling of the 5' RACE reads with MiXCR, one entry per CDR3 protein. The sample consists of 650,000 to 800,000 distinct CDR3 sequences, under 55% of them appearing once. As to this clonotype: The antigen is unknown.

The CDR3 runs to 14 residues. Trimming took 3 bases from V and 4 from J; bases not matched to a gene: 2. CDR1 is MNHNS and CDR2 is SASEGT in the germline V gene. V gene TRBV6-1 combines with J gene TRBJ1-1, with 10 nucleotides matching TRBD1. This receptor was identified in a man aged 60 to 75 in good health. Input material: blood. This CDR3 is CASSEGQGRTEAFF. CDR3 sequence (DNA): TGTGCCAGCAGTGAGGGACAGGGGCGCACTGAAGCTTTCTTT.